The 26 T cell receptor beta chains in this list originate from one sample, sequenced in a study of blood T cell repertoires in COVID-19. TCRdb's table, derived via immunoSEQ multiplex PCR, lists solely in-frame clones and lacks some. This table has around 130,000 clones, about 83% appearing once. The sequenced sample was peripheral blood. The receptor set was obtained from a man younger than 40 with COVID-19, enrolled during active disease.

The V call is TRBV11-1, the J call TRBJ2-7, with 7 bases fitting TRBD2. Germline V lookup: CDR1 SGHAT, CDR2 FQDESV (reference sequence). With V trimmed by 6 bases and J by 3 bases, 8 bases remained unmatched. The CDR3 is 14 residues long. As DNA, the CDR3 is TGTGCCAGCAGGAACAACGGGAGGAACTACGAGCAGTACTTC. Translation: CASRNNGRNYEQYF.

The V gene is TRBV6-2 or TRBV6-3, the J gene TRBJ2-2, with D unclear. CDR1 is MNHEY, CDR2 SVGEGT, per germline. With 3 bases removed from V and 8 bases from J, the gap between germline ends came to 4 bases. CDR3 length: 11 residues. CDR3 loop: CASSYIGELFF. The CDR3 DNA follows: TGTGCCAGCAGTTATATTGGGGAGCTGTTTTTT.

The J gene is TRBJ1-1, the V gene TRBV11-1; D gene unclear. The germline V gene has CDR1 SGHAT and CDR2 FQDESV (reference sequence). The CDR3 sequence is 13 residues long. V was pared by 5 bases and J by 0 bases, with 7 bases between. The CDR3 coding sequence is TGTGCCAGCAGCGCAGGTTTGAACACTGAAGCTTTCTTT. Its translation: CASSAGLNTEAFF.

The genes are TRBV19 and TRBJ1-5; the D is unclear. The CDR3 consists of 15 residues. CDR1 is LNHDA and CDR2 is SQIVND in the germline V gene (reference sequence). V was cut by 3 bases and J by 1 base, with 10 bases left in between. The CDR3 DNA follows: TGTGCCAGTAGTATCCGGACTGGAAGCAATCAGCCCCAGCATTTT. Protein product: CASSIRTGSNQPQHF.

The CDR3 region has the DNA TGTGCCAGCAGTCATGAGCGGGAGGGTATTTACAATGAGCAGTTCTTC. Translation: CASSHEREGIYNEQFF. The J gene is TRBJ2-1, the V gene TRBV28; 10 bases map to TRBD2. The length of the CDR3 is 16 residues. Looked up from germline, CDR1 is MDHEN and CDR2 is SYDVKM. J was trimmed by 4 bases and V by 5 bases; bases with no gene match: 8.

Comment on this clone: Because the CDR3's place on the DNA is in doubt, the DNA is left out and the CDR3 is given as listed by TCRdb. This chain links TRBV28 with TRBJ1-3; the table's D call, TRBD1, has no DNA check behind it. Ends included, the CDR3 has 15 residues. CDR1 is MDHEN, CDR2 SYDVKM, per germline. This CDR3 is CASSSSGQGKNTIYF.

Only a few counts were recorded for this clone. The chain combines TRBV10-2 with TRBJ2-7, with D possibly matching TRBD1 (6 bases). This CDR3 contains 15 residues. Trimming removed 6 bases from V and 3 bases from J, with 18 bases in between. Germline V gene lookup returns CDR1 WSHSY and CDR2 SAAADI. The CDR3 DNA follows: TGCGCCAGCAGGAACTCCGGGACACCCCACTACGAGCAGTACTTC. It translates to CASRNSGTPHYEQYF.

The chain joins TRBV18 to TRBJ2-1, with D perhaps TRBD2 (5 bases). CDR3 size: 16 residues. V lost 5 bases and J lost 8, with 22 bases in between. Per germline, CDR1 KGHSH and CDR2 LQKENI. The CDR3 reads CASSTLTGRVGDEQFF. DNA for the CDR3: TGTGCCAGCTCAACCTTAACGGGAAGGGTCGGCGATGAGCAGTTCTTC.

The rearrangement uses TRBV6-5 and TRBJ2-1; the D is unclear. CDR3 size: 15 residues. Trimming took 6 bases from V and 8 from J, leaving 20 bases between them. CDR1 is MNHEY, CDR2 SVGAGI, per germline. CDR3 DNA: TGTGCCAGCAGGTTAAGCGTAGCAAGTGGCCATGAGCAGTTCTTC. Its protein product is CASRLSVASGHEQFF.

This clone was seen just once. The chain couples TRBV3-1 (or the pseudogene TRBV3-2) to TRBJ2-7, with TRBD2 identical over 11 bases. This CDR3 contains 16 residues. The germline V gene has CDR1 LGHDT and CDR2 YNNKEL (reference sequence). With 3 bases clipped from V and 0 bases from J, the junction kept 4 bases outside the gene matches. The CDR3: CASSHAGTSGSYEQYF. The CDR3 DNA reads TGTGCCAGCAGCCACGCTGGGACTAGCGGCTCCTACGAGCAGTACTTC.

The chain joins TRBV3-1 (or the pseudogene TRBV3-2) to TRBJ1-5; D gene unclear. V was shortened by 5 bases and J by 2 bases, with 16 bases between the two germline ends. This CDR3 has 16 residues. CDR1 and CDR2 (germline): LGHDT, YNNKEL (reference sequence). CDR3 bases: TGTGCCAGCAGCTACCCCACCCGGGGTGGCAATCAGCCCCAGCATTTT. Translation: CASSYPTRGGNQPQHF.

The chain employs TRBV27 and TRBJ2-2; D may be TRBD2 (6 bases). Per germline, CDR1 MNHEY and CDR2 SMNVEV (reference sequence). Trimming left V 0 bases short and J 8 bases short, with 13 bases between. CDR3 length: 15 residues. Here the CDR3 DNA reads TGTGCCAGCAGTTTATCAACGGGAGTGACGGGGGAGCTGTTTTTT. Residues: CASSLSTGVTGELFF.

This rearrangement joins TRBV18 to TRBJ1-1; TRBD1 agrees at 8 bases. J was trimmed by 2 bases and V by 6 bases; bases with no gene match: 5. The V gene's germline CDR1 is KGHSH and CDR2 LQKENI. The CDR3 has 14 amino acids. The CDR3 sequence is CASSLDRENTEAFF. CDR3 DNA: TGTGCCAGCTCCCTGGACAGGGAAAACACTGAAGCTTTCTTT.

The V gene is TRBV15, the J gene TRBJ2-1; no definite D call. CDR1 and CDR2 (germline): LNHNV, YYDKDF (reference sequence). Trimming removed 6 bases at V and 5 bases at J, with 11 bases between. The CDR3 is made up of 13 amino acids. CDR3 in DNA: TGTGCCACCAGGGTTAGCAGCGACAATGAGCAGTTCTTC. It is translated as CATRVSSDNEQFF.

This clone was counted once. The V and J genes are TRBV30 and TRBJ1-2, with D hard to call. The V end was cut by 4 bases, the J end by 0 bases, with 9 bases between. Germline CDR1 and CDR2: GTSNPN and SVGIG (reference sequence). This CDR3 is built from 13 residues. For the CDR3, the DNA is TGTGCCTGGAATTCGGGTGCTAACTATGGCTACACCTTC. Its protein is CAWNSGANYGYTF. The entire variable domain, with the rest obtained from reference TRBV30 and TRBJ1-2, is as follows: SQTIHQWPATLVQPVGSPLSLECTVEGTSNPNLYWYRQAAGRGLQLLFYSVGIGQISSEVPQNLSASRPQDRQFILSSKKLLLSDSGFYLCAWNSGANYGYTFGSGTRLTVV.

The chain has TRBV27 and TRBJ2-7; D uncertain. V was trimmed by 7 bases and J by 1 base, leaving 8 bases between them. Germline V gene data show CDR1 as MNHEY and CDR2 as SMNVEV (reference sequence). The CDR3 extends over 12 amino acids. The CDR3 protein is CASISVSYEQYF. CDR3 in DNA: TGTGCCAGCATATCAGTTTCCTACGAGCAGTACTTC.

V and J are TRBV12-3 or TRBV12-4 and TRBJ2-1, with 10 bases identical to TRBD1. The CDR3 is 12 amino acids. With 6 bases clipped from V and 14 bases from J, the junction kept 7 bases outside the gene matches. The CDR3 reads CASRPGQGSEFF. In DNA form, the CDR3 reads TGTGCCAGCAGACCGGGACAGGGGAGTGAGTTCTTC.

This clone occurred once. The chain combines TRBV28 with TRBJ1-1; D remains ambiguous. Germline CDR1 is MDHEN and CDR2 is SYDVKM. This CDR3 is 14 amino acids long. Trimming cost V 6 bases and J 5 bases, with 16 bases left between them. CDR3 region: CASSNRRSGTEAFF. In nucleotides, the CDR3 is TGTGCCAGCAGCAACCGACGGTCCGGGACTGAAGCTTTCTTT.

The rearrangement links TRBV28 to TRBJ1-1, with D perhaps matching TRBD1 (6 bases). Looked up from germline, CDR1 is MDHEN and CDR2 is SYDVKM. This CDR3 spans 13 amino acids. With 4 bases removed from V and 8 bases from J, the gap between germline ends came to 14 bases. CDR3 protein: CASSSPRGGEAFF. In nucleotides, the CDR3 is TGTGCCAGCAGTTCACCTAGGGGGGGGGAAGCTTTCTTT.

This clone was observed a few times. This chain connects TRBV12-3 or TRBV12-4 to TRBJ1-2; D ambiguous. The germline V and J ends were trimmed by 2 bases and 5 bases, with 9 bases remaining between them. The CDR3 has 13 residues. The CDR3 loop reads CASSLTPDYGYTF. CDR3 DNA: TGTGCCAGCAGTTTAACCCCAGATTATGGCTACACCTTC.

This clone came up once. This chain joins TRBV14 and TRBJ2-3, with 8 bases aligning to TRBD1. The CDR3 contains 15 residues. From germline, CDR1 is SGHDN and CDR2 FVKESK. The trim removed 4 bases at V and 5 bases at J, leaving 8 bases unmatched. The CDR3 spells CASSPSGQGKDTQYF. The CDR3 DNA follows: TGTGCCAGCAGCCCGTCCGGACAGGGTAAAGATACGCAGTATTTT.

CDR3 bases: TGCAGTGCTAGTAACGCCTTCGGGACAGATACGCAGTATTTT. Translated: CSASNAFGTDTQYF. V and J are TRBV20-1 and TRBJ2-3; D uncertain. V lost 3 bases, J lost 3 bases, and 13 bases lay in between. CDR3 size: 14 residues. Germline lookup yields CDR1 DFQATT and CDR2 SNEGSKA (reference sequence).

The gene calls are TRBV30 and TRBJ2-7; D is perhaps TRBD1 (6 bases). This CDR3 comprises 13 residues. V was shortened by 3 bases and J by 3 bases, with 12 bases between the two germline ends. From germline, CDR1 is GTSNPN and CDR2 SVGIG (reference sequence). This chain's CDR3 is CAWSRGSIYEQYF. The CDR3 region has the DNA TGTGCCTGGAGCAGGGGCAGCATCTACGAGCAGTACTTC.

For the CDR3, the DNA is TGTGCCAGCAGTCGGGACAGTAGCACAGATACGCAGTATTTT. Residues: CASSRDSSTDTQYF. The rearrangement joins TRBV6-4 to TRBJ2-3, with 7 positions matching TRBD1. Germline lookup yields CDR1 MRHNA and CDR2 SNTAGT. V trimming: 5 bases; J trimming: 0 bases; junction bases outside the gene matches: 2. This CDR3 is built from 14 residues.

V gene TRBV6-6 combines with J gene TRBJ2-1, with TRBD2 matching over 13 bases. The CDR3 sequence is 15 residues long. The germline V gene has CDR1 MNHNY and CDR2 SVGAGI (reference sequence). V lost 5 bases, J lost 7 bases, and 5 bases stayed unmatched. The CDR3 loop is CASSTTSGRVNEQFF. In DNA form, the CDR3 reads TGTGCCAGCAGTACAACTAGCGGGAGGGTTAATGAGCAGTTCTTC.

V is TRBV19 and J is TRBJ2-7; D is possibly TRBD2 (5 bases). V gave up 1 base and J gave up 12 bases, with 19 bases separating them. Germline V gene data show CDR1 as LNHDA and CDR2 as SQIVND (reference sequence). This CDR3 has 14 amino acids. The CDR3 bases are TGTGCCAGTAGTATAGGAACTAGTGGTGGAATGCGGTACTTC. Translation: CASSIGTSGGMRYF.